A single sample is the source of the 8 T cell receptor beta chains below, sequenced in a study of blood T cell repertoires in COVID-19. TCRdb's table, derived via immunoSEQ multiplex PCR, lists solely in-frame clones and lacks some. This table has 25,000 to 35,000 clones, roughly nine tenths appearing once. Sequenced sample: peripheral blood. The origin of the receptors is a human donor with acute or convalescent COVID-19. The donor label of this sample is uncertain.

The V gene is TRBV7-3, the J gene TRBJ2-3; weak D call: TRBD2 (6 bases). Germline V lookup: CDR1 SGHTA, CDR2 FQGTGA. V lost 0 bases and J lost 1, with 14 bases in between. There are 17 residues in the CDR3. The CDR3 spells CASSLTHSTRGTDTQYF. CDR3 DNA: TGTGCCAGCAGCTTAACGCACTCGACTAGGGGCACAGATACGCAGTATTTT.

The rearrangement links TRBV9 to TRBJ1-2; TRBD1 is a possible D gene (5 bases). Germline V CDR1 and CDR2: SGDLS, YYNGEE. This CDR3 is 13 amino acids long. V lost 4 bases, J lost 8 bases, and 15 bases lay in between. The DNA for the CDR3 is TGTGCCAGCAGCTCTCGTGGGGGGTGGGGCTACACCTTC. Its protein product is CASSSRGGWGYTF.

V is TRBV14 and J is TRBJ2-5; 14 bases align to TRBD2. CDR3 length: 19 residues. CDR1 is SGHDN, CDR2 FVKESK, per germline. Germline trimming cut 3 bases from V and 4 bases from J; bases unmatched to any gene: 13. The CDR3 coding sequence is TGTGCCAGCAGCCAGGGACGGGGACTAGCGGGAGTACTCAGAGAGACCCAGTACTTC. This gives the protein CASSQGRGLAGVLRETQYF.

V gene TRBV7-8 combines with J gene TRBJ1-2; D ambiguous. This CDR3 has 12 amino acids. Germline CDR1 SGHVS, CDR2 FQNEAQ. V was cut by 5 bases and J by 6 bases, with 10 bases left in between. The CDR3 reads CASSRNADGYTF. CDR3 nucleotide sequence: TGTGCCAGCAGCCGAAATGCGGATGGCTACACCTTC.

This chain uses TRBV20-1 with TRBJ2-3; 12 bases fit TRBD2. V lost 3 bases to trimming and J lost 5 bases; unmatched junction nucleotides: 9. Germline CDR1 and CDR2: DFQATT and SNEGSKA (reference sequence). CDR3 length: 16 amino acids. The CDR3 protein is CSASPLLAGGKDTQYF. The CDR3 bases are TGCAGTGCTAGTCCCCTCCTAGCGGGGGGGAAAGATACGCAGTATTTT.

This chain uses TRBV5-1 with TRBJ1-2; D is unresolved. Looked up from germline, CDR1 is SGHRS and CDR2 is YFSETQ. This CDR3 is built from 14 residues. Trimming removed 10 bases at V and 0 bases at J, with 16 bases between. The CDR3 reads CASKRAIANYGYTF. The CDR3 DNA is TGCGCCTCAAAGCGGGCGATAGCTAACTATGGCTACACCTTC. The whole variable domain, remainder taken from reference TRBV5-1 and TRBJ1-2, is KAGVTQTPRYLIKTRGQQVTLSCSPISGHRSVSWYQQTPGQGLQFLFEYFSETQRNKGNFPGRFSGRQFSNSRSEMNVSTLELGDSALYLCASKRAIANYGYTFGSGTRLTVV.

The CDR3 DNA reads as TGCGCCAGCAGGAGGGAAGCGGGGGACTACAATGAGCAGTTCTTC. It yields the protein CASRREAGDYNEQFF. V usage is TRBV5-1 and J usage is TRBJ2-1; 8 positions match TRBD2. Germline lookup yields CDR1 SGHRS and CDR2 YFSETQ. CDR3 length equals 15 residues. The V gene end was trimmed by 5 bases and the J gene end by 3 bases; junction bases not matched to a gene: 7. Combining the CDR3 with reference TRBV5-1 and TRBJ2-1 gives the whole variable domain KAGVTQTPRYLIKTRGQQVTLSCSPISGHRSVSWYQQTPGQGLQFLFEYFSETQRNKGNFPGRFSGRQFSNSRSEMNVSTLELGDSALYLCASRREAGDYNEQFFGPGTRLTVL.

The J gene is TRBJ1-1, the V gene TRBV19; TRBD1 matches at 7 bases. Germline V gene lookup returns CDR1 LNHDA and CDR2 SQIVND (reference sequence). V lost 5 bases, J lost 6 bases, and 9 bases stayed unmatched. This CDR3 has 14 residues. CDR3 sequence: CASSAPRGLAEAFF. As DNA, the CDR3 is TGTGCCAGTAGTGCCCCCAGGGGGTTGGCTGAAGCTTTCTTT.